Sequencing of this TCR beta chain was carried out in a study of T-cell reconstitution after alpha-beta-depleted transplantation in children. Researchers prepared the TCRbeta library using unique molecular identifiers, the study reports. Each CDR3 protein is one row after TCRdb ran MiXCR on the PCR reads. The sample holds about 500,000 distinct CDR3 sequences, over 25% seen once. The germline V gene has CDR1 SGHDT and CDR2 YYEEEE. Trimming removed 2 bases from V and 5 bases from J; junction bases left unmatched: 2. The CDR3 runs 15 residues. This chain joins TRBV5-6 and TRBJ2-2, with TRBD2 matching 11 bases. Source: PBMCs from the stem cell graft donor, taken from the stem cell graft. The source of this sequence is a human donor who donated a stem cell graft to a child with aplastic anemia. DNA of the CDR3: TGTGCCAGCAGCTTCCGGACTAGCGGGACCGGGGAGCTGTTTTTT. As protein: CASSFRTSGTGELFF.